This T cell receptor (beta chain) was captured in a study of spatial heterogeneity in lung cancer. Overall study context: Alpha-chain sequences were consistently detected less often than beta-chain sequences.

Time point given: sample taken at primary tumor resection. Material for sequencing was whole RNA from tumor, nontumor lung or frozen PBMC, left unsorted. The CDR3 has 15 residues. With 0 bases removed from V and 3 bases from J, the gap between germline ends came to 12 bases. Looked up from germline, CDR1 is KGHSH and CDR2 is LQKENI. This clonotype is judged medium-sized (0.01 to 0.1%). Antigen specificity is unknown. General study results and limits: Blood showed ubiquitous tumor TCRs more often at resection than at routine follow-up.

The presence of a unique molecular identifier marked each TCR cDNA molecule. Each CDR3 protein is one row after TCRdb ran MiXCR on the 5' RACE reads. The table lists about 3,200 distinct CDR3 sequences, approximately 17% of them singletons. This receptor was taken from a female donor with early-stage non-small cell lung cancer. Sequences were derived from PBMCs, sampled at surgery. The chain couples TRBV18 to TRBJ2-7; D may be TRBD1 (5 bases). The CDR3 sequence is CASSPPETAIYEQYF. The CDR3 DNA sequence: TGTGCCAGCTCACCACCAGAGACAGCCATCTACGAGCAGTACTTC.